This TCR beta chain was recovered during a study of identical twins. V was shortened by 8 bases and J by 0 bases, with 12 bases between the two germline ends. This CDR3 is built from 13 residues. The germline V gene encodes CDR1 DFQATT and CDR2 SNEGSKA (reference sequence). MiXCR, run by TCRdb on the 5' RACE reads, gives a single entry per CDR3 protein. The profile shows roughly 1.6 million distinct CDR3 sequences, about 31% of them singletons. As to this clonotype: Its antigen is not known.

Findings of the study overall: Modelling underestimated the level of out-of-frame TCR alpha sharing observed in monozygotic twins. The study reached conclusions through statistical analysis that was cross-sectional, not following the same donors.

The rearrangement uses TRBV20-1 and TRBJ2-3, with D possibly matching TRBD1 (6 bases). The TCR was taken from a newborn girl in good health. The sequenced sample was cord blood. For the CDR3, the DNA is TGCAGTTCAGGGGCCCTTAGCACAGATACGCAGTATTTT. Translated: CSSGALSTDTQYF.